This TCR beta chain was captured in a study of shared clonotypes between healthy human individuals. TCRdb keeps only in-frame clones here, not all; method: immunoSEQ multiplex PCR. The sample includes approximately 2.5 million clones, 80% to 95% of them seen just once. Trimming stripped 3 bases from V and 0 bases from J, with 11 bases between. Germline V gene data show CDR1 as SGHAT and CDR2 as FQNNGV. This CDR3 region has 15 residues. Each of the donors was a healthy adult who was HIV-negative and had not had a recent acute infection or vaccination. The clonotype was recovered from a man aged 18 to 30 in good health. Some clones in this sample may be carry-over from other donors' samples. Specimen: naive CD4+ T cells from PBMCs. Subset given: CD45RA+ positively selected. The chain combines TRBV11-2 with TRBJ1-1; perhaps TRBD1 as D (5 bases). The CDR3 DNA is TGTGCCAGCAGCTTTGCCGGGACCTTGAACACTGAAGCTTTCTTT. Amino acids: CASSFAGTLNTEAFF.